Following are 8 T cell receptor beta chains from one sample sequenced in a study of radiotherapy plus CTLA-4 blockade in lung cancer. Produced via immunoSEQ multiplex PCR; TCRdb's table is partial and in-frame only. The sample holds over 100,000 clones, around 84% seen once. Sequencing was performed on peripheral blood, taken from a patient treated with radiotherapy plus ipilimumab. All receptors come from a human donor with non-small cell lung cancer that progressed on radiotherapy plus ipilimumab. Some clones in this sample may be carry-over from other donors' samples.

This rearrangement joins TRBV5-4 to TRBJ2-3; D might be TRBD1 (6 bases). The CDR3 sequence is 19 residues long. The V gene's germline CDR1 is SGHNT and CDR2 YYREEE (reference sequence). With 4 bases removed from V and 0 bases from J, the gap between germline ends came to 24 bases. The DNA for the CDR3 is TGTGCCAGCAGCCGAAGCCTCTTCGGTGGGGGCCTTAGCACAGATACGCAGTATTTT. This codes for CASSRSLFGGGLSTDTQYF.

V usage is TRBV30 and J usage is TRBJ1-2, with 7 bases matching TRBD1. CDR1 is GTSNPN and CDR2 is SVGIG in the germline V gene (reference sequence). Losses at the gene ends were 5 bases for V and 5 bases for J; bases not matched to a gene: 8. This CDR3 contains 13 residues. CDR3 residues: CAWVRGRGYGYTF. The CDR3 DNA follows: TGTGCCTGGGTTAGGGGCAGGGGGTATGGCTACACCTTC.

The chain carries TRBV7-2 and TRBJ2-7; D possibly corresponds to TRBD1 (6 bases). V lost 5 bases to trimming and J lost 3 bases, with 8 bases between them. This CDR3 has 12 amino acids. Germline values: CDR1 SGHTA, CDR2 FQGNSA. The CDR3 region is CASSKDSYEQYF. The CDR3 DNA follows: TGTGCCAGCAGCAAGGACAGCTACGAGCAGTACTTC. Full variable domain (remainder filled in from reference TRBV7-2 and TRBJ2-7): GAGVSQSPSNKVTEKGKDVELRCDPISGHTALYWYRQSLGQGLEFLIYFQGNSAPDKSGLPSDRFSAERTGGSVSTLTIQRTQQEDSAVYLCASSKDSYEQYFGPGTRLTVT.

This clone qualifies as medium-sized. The chain carries TRBV28 and TRBJ1-5; no reliable D call. Germline values: CDR1 MDHEN, CDR2 SYDVKM. The CDR3 is made up of 12 amino acids. Trimming pared 5 bases from V and 4 bases from J, leaving 6 bases between. CDR3: CASSPANQPQHF. CDR3 nucleotide sequence: TGTGCCAGCAGTCCAGCTAATCAGCCCCAGCATTTT.

This sequence joins TRBV2 and TRBJ2-7; 8 bases are a match to TRBD1. The junction had 20 bases not matched to a gene; V was cut back by 6 bases and J by 4 bases. This CDR3 contains 18 residues. Germline V gene sequence: CDR1 SNHLY, CDR2 FYNNEI. CDR3 sequence: CASSASPNWDRRAYEQYF. The DNA for the CDR3 is TGTGCCAGCAGCGCAAGTCCGAATTGGGACAGGAGGGCGTACGAGCAGTACTTC. The variable domain in full, completed from reference TRBV2 and TRBJ2-7, reads EPEVTQTPSHQVTQMGQEVILRCVPISNHLYFYWYRQILGQKVEFLVSFYNNEISEKSEIFDDQFSVERPDGSNFTLKIRSTKLEDSAMYFCASSASPNWDRRAYEQYFGPGTRLTVT.

The chain is built from TRBV7-2 and TRBJ2-3; 11 nucleotides line up with TRBD2. The trim removed 6 bases at V and 4 bases at J, leaving 6 bases unmatched. This CDR3 has 15 residues. CDR1 and CDR2 (germline): SGHTA, FQGNSA. CDR3 DNA sequence: TGTGCCAGCAGAATAGCGGGGGGGCCCCCAGATACGCAGTATTTT. Residues: CASRIAGGPPDTQYF.

The chain links TRBV6-5 to TRBJ1-5; D uncertain. Germline V gene sequence: CDR1 MNHEY, CDR2 SVGAGI. The CDR3 contains 11 residues. Between the trimmed V and J ends, which lost 5 bases and 7 bases, there was a span of 6 bases. The CDR3 spells CASSKGQPQHF. The CDR3 DNA is TGTGCCAGCAGTAAGGGACAGCCCCAGCATTTT.

This chain joins TRBV5-5 and TRBJ1-6; TRBD1 matches 10 bases. The CDR3 has 14 amino acids. Germline lookup yields CDR1 SGHKS and CDR2 YYEKEE (reference sequence). V lost 3 bases, J lost 8 bases, and 2 bases stayed unmatched. The CDR3 loop reads CASSWTGGHSPLHF. The CDR3 DNA is TGTGCCAGCAGCTGGACAGGGGGTCATTCACCCCTCCACTTT.